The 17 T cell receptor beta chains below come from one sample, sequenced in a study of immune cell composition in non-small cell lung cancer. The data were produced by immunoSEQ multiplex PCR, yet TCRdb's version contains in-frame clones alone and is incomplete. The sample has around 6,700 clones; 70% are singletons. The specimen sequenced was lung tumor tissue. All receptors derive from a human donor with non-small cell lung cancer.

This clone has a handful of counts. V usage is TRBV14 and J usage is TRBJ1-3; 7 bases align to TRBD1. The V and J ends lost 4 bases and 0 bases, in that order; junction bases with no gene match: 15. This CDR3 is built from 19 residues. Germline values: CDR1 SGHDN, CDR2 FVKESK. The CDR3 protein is CASSPDSRQGTFSGNTIYF. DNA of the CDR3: TGTGCCAGCAGCCCCGACAGCCGACAGGGAACTTTCTCTGGAAACACCATATATTTT.

The CDR3 region is CASSPTVYEQYF. CDR3 nucleotides: TGTGCCAGCTCACCTACTGTCTACGAGCAGTACTTC. This chain links TRBV18 with TRBJ2-7; D gene uncertain. V dropped 3 bases and J dropped 3 bases, with 6 bases sitting between them. CDR3 length: 12 amino acids. Germline V gene data show CDR1 as KGHSH and CDR2 as LQKENI.

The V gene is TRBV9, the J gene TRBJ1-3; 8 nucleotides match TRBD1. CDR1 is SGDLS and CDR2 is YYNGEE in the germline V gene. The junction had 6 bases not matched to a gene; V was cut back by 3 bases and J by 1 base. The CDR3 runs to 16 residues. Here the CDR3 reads CASSAGQGFSGNTIYF. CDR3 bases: TGTGCCAGCAGCGCCGGACAGGGATTTTCTGGAAACACCATATATTTT.

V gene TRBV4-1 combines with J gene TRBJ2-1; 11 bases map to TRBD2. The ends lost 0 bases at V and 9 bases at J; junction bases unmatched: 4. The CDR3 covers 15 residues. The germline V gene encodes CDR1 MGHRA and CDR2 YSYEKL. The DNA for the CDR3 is TGCGCCAGCAGCCAAGAGGTACTAGCGGGGGCTGAGCAGTTCTTC. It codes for CASSQEVLAGAEQFF.

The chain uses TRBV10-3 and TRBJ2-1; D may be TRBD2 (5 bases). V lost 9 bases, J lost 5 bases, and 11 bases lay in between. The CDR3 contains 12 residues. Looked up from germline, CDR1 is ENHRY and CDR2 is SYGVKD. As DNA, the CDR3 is TGTGCCATTACGGACTGGGACAATGAGCAGTTCTTC. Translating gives CAITDWDNEQFF.

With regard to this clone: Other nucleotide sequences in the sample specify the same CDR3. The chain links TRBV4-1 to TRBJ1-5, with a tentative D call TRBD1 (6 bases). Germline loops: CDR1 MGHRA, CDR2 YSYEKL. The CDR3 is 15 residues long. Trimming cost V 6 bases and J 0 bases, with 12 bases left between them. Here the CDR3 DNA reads TGCGCCAGCAGGACAAGGGACAATAGCAATCAGCCCCAGCATTTT. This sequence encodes CASRTRDNSNQPQHF.

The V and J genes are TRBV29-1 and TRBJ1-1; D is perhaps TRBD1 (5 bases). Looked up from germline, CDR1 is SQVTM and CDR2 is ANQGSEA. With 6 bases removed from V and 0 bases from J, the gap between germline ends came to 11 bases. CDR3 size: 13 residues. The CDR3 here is CSVQRGLNTEAFF. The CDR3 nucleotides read TGCAGCGTGCAAAGGGGTTTGAACACTGAAGCTTTCTTT.

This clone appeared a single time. This CDR3 is CASSPPSFSSGVENEQFF. CDR3 sequence (DNA): TGTGCCAGCTCACCACCTTCTTTCTCTAGCGGGGTCGAGAATGAGCAGTTCTTC. The chain uses TRBV18 and TRBJ2-1; 9 nucleotides agree with TRBD2. The CDR3 totals 18 residues. V was pared by 0 bases and J by 7 bases, with 13 bases of the junction left unmatched. CDR1 and CDR2 from the germline V gene are KGHSH and LQKENI.

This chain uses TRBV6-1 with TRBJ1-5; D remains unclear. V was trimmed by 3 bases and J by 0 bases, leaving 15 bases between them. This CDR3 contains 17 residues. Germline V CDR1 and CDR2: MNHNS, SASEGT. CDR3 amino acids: CASSEVKSEISNQPQHF. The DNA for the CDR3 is TGTGCCAGCAGTGAGGTAAAAAGTGAGATTAGCAATCAGCCCCAGCATTTT.

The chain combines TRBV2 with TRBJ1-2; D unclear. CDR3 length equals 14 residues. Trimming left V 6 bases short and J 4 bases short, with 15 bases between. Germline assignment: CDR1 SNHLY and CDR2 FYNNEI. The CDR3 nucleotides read TGTGCCAGCAGGGATTCGGGTTTTGTCTATGGCTACACCTTC. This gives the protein CASRDSGFVYGYTF.

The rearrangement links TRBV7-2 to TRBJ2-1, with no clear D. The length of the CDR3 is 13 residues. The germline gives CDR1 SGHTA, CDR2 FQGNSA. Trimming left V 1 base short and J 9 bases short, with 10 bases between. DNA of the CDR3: TGTGCCAGCAGCTTAGTGATTTCGGGTGAGCAGTTCTTC. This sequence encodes CASSLVISGEQFF. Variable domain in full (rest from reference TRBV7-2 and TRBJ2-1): GAGVSQSPSNKVTEKGKDVELRCDPISGHTALYWYRQSLGQGLEFLIYFQGNSAPDKSGLPSDRFSAERTGGSVSTLTIQRTQQEDSAVYLCASSLVISGEQFFGPGTRLTVL.

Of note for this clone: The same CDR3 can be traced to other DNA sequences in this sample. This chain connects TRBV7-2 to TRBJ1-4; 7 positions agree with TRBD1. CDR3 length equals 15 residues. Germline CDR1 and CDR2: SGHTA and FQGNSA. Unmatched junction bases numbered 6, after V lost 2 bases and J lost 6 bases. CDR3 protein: CASSLRTGGDEKLFF. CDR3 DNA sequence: TGTGCCAGCAGCTTACGGACAGGTGGGGATGAAAAACTGTTTTTT.

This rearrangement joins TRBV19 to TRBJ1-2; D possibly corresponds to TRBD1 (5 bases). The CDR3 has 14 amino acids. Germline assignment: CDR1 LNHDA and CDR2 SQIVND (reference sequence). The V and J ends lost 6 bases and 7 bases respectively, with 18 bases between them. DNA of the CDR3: TGTGCCAGTAGCCTGGACATTGCCGGATCTGGCTACACCTTC. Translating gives CASSLDIAGSGYTF.

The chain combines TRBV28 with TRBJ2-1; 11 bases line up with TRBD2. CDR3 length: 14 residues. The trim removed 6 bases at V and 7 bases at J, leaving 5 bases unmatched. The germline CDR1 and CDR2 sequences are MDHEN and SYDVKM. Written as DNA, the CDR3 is TGTGCCAGCAGACTCACTAGCGGGAGTAATGAGCAGTTCTTC. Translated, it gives CASRLTSGSNEQFF.

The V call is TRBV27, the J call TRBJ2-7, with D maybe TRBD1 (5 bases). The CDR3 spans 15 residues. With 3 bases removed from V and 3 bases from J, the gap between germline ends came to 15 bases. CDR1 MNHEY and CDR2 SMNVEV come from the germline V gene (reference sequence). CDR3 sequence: CASSLTPSGYYEQYF. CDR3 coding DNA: TGTGCCAGCAGTTTGACACCCTCAGGGTACTACGAGCAGTACTTC.

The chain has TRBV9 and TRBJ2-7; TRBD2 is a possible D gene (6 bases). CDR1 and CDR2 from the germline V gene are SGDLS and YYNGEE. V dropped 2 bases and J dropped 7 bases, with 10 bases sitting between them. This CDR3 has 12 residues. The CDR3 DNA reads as TGTGCCAGCAGCGTCTTGGGGAGGGAGCAGTACTTC. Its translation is CASSVLGREQYF.

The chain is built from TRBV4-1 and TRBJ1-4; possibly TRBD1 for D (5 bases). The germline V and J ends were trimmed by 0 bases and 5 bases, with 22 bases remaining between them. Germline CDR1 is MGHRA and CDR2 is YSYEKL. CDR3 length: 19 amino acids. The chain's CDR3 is CASSQERGVGGTANEKLFF. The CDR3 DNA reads TGCGCCAGCAGCCAAGAGAGAGGGGTGGGCGGGACGGCGAATGAAAAACTGTTTTTT.